One sample yielded the 20 T cell receptor beta chains listed below, sequenced in a study of blood T cell repertoires in COVID-19. The assay was immunoSEQ multiplex PCR, and TCRdb's table has in-frame clones only and misses some. This table has 79,000 or so clones, about 88% appearing once. The sequenced material came from peripheral blood. The receptor source for this set is a man aged 55 to 69 with COVID-19, enrolled during active disease.

V is TRBV10-3 and J is TRBJ2-2; 7 bases are shared with TRBD2. V lost 2 bases, J lost 6 bases, and 6 bases stayed unmatched. The CDR3 covers 15 residues. Germline V gives CDR1 ENHRY, CDR2 SYGVKD. The CDR3 here is CAISEPIRGAGELFF. The CDR3 region has the DNA TGTGCCATCAGTGAGCCAATCCGGGGGGCCGGGGAGCTGTTTTTT.

This clone was seen only once. The V and J genes are TRBV11-2 and TRBJ1-1; TRBD1 is a possible D gene (6 bases). This CDR3 region has 14 residues. Trimming took 3 bases from V and 3 from J, leaving 11 bases between them. Germline V lookup: CDR1 SGHAT, CDR2 FQNNGV. The CDR3 DNA follows: TGTGCCAGCAGCTTTTCACAGGGAGACACTGAAGCTTTCTTT. Translating gives CASSFSQGDTEAFF. Full variable domain (remainder filled in from reference TRBV11-2 and TRBJ1-1): EAGVAQSPRYKIIEKRQSVAFWCNPISGHATLYWYQQILGQGPKLLIQFQNNGVVDDSQLPKDRFSAERLKGVDSTLKIQPAKLEDSAVYLCASSFSQGDTEAFFGQGTRLTVV.

The CDR3 loop is CAISDMDRGDYGYTF. CDR3 DNA: TGTGCCATCAGTGATATGGACAGGGGGGACTATGGCTACACCTTC. The genes are TRBV10-3 and TRBJ1-2; 10 bases are a match to TRBD1. The trim removed 3 bases at V and 3 bases at J, leaving 4 bases unmatched. The CDR3 totals 15 residues. CDR1 is ENHRY and CDR2 is SYGVKD in the germline V gene.

The chain joins TRBV10-3 to TRBJ1-1, with TRBD1 identical over 9 bases. The CDR3 runs to 14 residues. CDR1 and CDR2 (germline): ENHRY, SYGVKD. The junction had 4 bases not matched to a gene; V was cut back by 3 bases and J by 5 bases. The CDR3 reads CAISDLQGATEAFF. Written as DNA, the CDR3 is TGTGCCATCAGTGACCTACAGGGGGCAACTGAAGCTTTCTTT.

The V and J genes are TRBV2 and TRBJ1-4, with TRBD1 as a possible D gene (6 bases). Germline CDR1 is SNHLY and CDR2 is FYNNEI. The CDR3 is made up of 13 amino acids. V shed 6 bases and J shed 10 bases, with 15 bases lying between them. The CDR3: CASSAGGGGKLFF. DNA of the CDR3: TGTGCCAGCAGCGCCGGGGGCGGGGGAAAACTGTTTTTT.

The chain joins TRBV29-1 to TRBJ1-4, with TRBD1 matching 7 bases. Trimming at V came to 7 bases and at J to 6 bases, leaving 8 bases not matched to a gene. This CDR3 is built from 13 residues. Germline V CDR1 and CDR2: SQVTM, ANQGSEA. The CDR3 nucleotides are TGCAGCGCCCGACAGGGTCCTTATGAAAAACTGTTTTTT. As protein: CSARQGPYEKLFF.

This chain connects TRBV2 to TRBJ2-3; tentatively, D is TRBD2 (5 bases). Germline V gene lookup returns CDR1 SNHLY and CDR2 FYNNEI. The CDR3 sequence is 14 residues long. The V and J ends lost 2 bases and 4 bases respectively, with 10 bases between them. The CDR3 here is CASSERGLADTQYF. The CDR3 nucleotides are TGTGCCAGCAGTGAACGAGGGCTCGCAGATACGCAGTATTTT. The full variable domain, its missing parts supplied by reference TRBV2 and TRBJ2-3, is EPEVTQTPSHQVTQMGQEVILRCVPISNHLYFYWYRQILGQKVEFLVSFYNNEISEKSEIFDDQFSVERPDGSNFTLKIRSTKLEDSAMYFCASSERGLADTQYFGPGTRLTVL.

V and J are TRBV15 and TRBJ2-5, with D tentatively TRBD2 (5 bases). Trimming shortened V by 1 base and J by 5 bases, and 8 bases separated the two germline ends. The CDR3 consists of 13 residues. Germline lookup yields CDR1 LNHNV and CDR2 YYDKDF (reference sequence). In DNA, the CDR3 is TGTGCCACCAGCAGAGGGACTTCGGAGACCCAGTACTTC. Protein sequence: CATSRGTSETQYF.

The chain links TRBV29-1 to TRBJ2-7; D possibly corresponds to TRBD1 (6 bases). The CDR3 runs 14 residues. Per the germline V gene, CDR1 is SQVTM and CDR2 is ANQGSEA. V was clipped by 4 bases and J by 5 bases, with 18 bases between them. CDR3 amino acids: CSVVRGAGVNEQYF. Written as DNA, the CDR3 is TGCAGCGTTGTGCGTGGGGCAGGGGTTAACGAGCAGTACTTC.

The chain joins TRBV2 to TRBJ2-3; 9 bases map to TRBD2. The CDR3 has 16 residues. The J segment lost 2 bases and the V segment lost 4 bases, leaving 7 bases of the junction unmatched. Germline V CDR1 and CDR2: SNHLY, FYNNEI. CDR3 sequence reads: CASSARASGDTDTQYF. The CDR3 DNA reads TGTGCCAGCAGTGCCCGGGCTAGCGGGGACACAGATACGCAGTATTTT.

This sequence joins TRBV6-2 or TRBV6-3 and TRBJ1-4; D call uncertain. The germline gives CDR1 MNHEY, CDR2 SVGEGT. Trimming shortened V by 6 bases and J by 0 bases, and 11 bases separated the two germline ends. The CDR3 covers 15 residues. Here the CDR3 reads CASSPHSSTNEKLFF. In DNA form, the CDR3 reads TGTGCCAGCAGCCCCCACAGTTCAACTAATGAAAAACTGTTTTTT.

V is TRBV24-1 and J is TRBJ1-2; perhaps TRBD1 as D (5 bases). The germline V gene encodes CDR1 KGHDR and CDR2 SFDVKD. The CDR3 length is 15 residues. Trimming shortened V by 0 bases and J by 9 bases, and 16 bases separated the two germline ends. In DNA, the CDR3 is TGTGCCACCAGTGATTTGCGGGCAGGGAATTATTGCTACACCTTC. Its translation: CATSDLRAGNYCYTF.

The V gene is TRBV10-1, the J gene TRBJ2-2; the D gene is possibly TRBD1 (5 bases). CDR3 length equals 14 residues. The V end lost 0 bases, the J end lost 7 bases, and 9 bases lay between the germline ends. Germline V gene lookup returns CDR1 WNHNN and CDR2 SYGVQD (reference sequence). CDR3 sequence (DNA): TGCGCCAGCAGTGAGTCAGGGGTGTTCGGGGAGCTGTTTTTT. Translation gives CASSESGVFGELFF.

This chain joins TRBV7-6 and TRBJ1-4; TRBD1 is a possible D gene (6 bases). Looked up from germline, CDR1 is SGHVS and CDR2 is FNYEAQ. The V gene lost 5 bases and the J gene lost 8 bases, with 18 bases spanning the gap. The CDR3 has 15 residues. CDR3 coding DNA: TGTGCCAGCAGCAAGAGCTGGGGGCCGGGGGAAAAACTGTTTTTT. It encodes CASSKSWGPGEKLFF. Based on the CDR3 plus reference TRBV7-6 and TRBJ1-4, the full variable domain is GAGVSQSPRYKVTKRGQDVALRCDPISGHVSLYWYRQALGQGPEFLTYFNYEAQQDKSGLPNDRFSAERPEGSISTLTIQRTEQRDSAMYRCASSKSWGPGEKLFFGSGTQLSVL.

The rearrangement uses TRBV11-3 and TRBJ2-3; 8 bases line up with TRBD2. Germline CDR1 and CDR2: SGHNT and YENEEA. The CDR3 has 15 amino acids. V lost 5 bases and J lost 4; bases outside the gene matches: 8. The CDR3 sequence: CASSPRSGRADTQYF. In DNA form, the CDR3 reads TGTGCCAGCAGCCCCCGCAGCGGGAGAGCAGATACGCAGTATTTT.

The rearrangement links TRBV9 to TRBJ2-7; TRBD2 aligns across 10 bases. The CDR3 spans 15 residues. Germline values: CDR1 SGDLS, CDR2 YYNGEE. V lost 4 bases and J lost 6; bases outside the gene matches: 10. In DNA form, the CDR3 reads TGTGCCAGCAGCTCCCAAGCGGGAGGGCCGGTCGAGCAGTACTTC. Amino acids: CASSSQAGGPVEQYF. Full variable domain (missing parts from reference TRBV9 and TRBJ2-7): DSGVTQTPKHLITATGQRVTLRCSPRSGDLSVYWYQQSLDQGLQFLIQYYNGEERAKGNILERFSAQQFPDLHSELNLSSLELGDSALYFCASSSQAGGPVEQYFGPGTRLTVT.

The chain's CDR3 is CASSLARAGVFYEQYF. The CDR3 nucleotides read TGTGCCAGCAGCTTAGCTCGAGCGGGGGTCTTTTACGAGCAGTACTTC. The genes are TRBV7-9 and TRBJ2-7, with 8 bases matching TRBD2. The trim removed 0 bases at V and 4 bases at J, leaving 8 bases unmatched. The CDR3 is made up of 16 amino acids. In germline, CDR1 is SEHNR, CDR2 FQNEAQ (reference sequence). Filled out from reference TRBV7-9 and TRBJ2-7, the complete variable domain reads DTGVSQNPRHKITKRGQNVTFRCDPISEHNRLYWYRQTLGQGPEFLTYFQNEAQLEKSRLLSDRFSAERPKGSFSTLEIQRTEQGDSAMYLCASSLARAGVFYEQYFGPGTRLTVT.

Comment on this clone: The same CDR3 arises from other DNA sequences in this sample as well. This chain uses TRBV5-1 with TRBJ1-2, with 7 bases that match TRBD1. V lost 1 base to trimming and J lost 2 bases; unmatched junction nucleotides: 5. This CDR3 has 15 residues. Per germline, CDR1 SGHRS and CDR2 YFSETQ. CDR3: CASSLSTGANYGYTF. The CDR3 DNA sequence: TGCGCCAGCAGCTTGAGCACAGGGGCAAACTATGGCTACACCTTC.

CDR3 residues: CASSPSGEPNTIYF. CDR3 bases: TGTGCCAGCAGCCCGTCAGGGGAACCCAACACCATATATTTT. The gene calls are TRBV7-3 and TRBJ1-3; D possibly corresponds to TRBD1 (6 bases). The CDR3 has 14 residues. The V gene lost 5 bases and the J gene lost 7 bases, with 15 bases spanning the gap. Germline V gives CDR1 SGHTA, CDR2 FQGTGA.

The chain has TRBV10-3 and TRBJ2-7, with 8 bases fitting TRBD2. The V gene end was trimmed by 4 bases and the J gene end by 2 bases; junction bases not matched to a gene: 7. The CDR3 runs 15 residues. The V gene's germline CDR1 is ENHRY and CDR2 SYGVKD. The CDR3 is CAISASAGGPYEQYF. The CDR3 DNA reads as TGTGCCATCAGTGCGAGTGCGGGAGGACCCTACGAGCAGTACTTC.